This T cell receptor (beta chain) was retrieved from a study of T cell changes during pregnancy in multiple sclerosis. Germline V gene data show CDR1 as MGHRA and CDR2 as YSYEKL. The CDR3 loop spans 13 amino acids. The V gene lost 4 bases and the J gene lost 6 bases, with 10 bases spanning the gap. Profiling relied on immunoSEQ multiplex PCR, and the TCRdb table lists in-frame clones only, not all of them. The table has 70,000 to 75,000 clones, 92% seen once. This receptor was taken from a female donor with multiple sclerosis, enrolled in a pregnancy study. Here the sequenced sample was peripheral blood, taken before pregnancy. The chain has TRBV4-1 and TRBJ2-1; maybe TRBD1 (6 bases). The CDR3 sequence: CASSPGQPNEQFF. The CDR3 bases are TGCGCCAGCAGCCCTGGACAGCCCAATGAGCAGTTCTTC.